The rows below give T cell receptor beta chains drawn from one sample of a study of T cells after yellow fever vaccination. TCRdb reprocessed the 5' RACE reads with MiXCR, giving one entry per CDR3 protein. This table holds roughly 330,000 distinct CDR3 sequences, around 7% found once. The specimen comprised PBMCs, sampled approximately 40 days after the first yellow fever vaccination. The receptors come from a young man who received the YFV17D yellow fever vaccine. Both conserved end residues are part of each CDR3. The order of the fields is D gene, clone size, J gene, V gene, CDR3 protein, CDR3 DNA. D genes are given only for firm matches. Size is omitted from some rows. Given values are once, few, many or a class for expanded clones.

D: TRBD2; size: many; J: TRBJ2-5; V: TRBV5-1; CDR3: CASFDSGGPQETQYF; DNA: TGCGCCAGTTTCGATAGCGGGGGACCCCAGGAGACCCAGTACTTC
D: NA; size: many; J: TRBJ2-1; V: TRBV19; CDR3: CASSNVGGFNEQFF; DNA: TGTGCCAGTAGTAACGTTGGGGGTTTCAATGAGCAGTTCTTC
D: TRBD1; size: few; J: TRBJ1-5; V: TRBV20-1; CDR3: CSARERTGTVNQPQHF; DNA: TGCAGTGCTAGGGAGCGGACCGGGACAGTCAATCAGCCCCAGCATTTT
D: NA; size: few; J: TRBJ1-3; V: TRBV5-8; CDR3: CASSLRQGFSGNTIYF; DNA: TGTGCCAGCAGCCTACGGCAGGGGTTCTCTGGAAACACCATATATTTT
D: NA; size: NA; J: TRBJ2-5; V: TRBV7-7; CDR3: CASSLGPSETQYF; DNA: TGTGCTAGCAGCTTGGGACCAAGTGAGACCCAGTACTTC
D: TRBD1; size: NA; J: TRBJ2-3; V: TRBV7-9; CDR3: CASSLAQGAVTDTQYF; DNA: TGTGCCAGCAGCTTAGCGCAGGGGGCCGTTACAGATACGCAGTATTTT
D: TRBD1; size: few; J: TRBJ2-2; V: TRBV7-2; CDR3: CASSVRTGGDTGELFF; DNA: TGTGCCAGCAGCGTACGGACAGGGGGCGACACCGGGGAGCTGTTTTTT
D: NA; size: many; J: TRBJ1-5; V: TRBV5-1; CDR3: CASSLEGDGQPQHF; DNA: TGCGCCAGCAGCTTGGAGGGGGACGGTCAGCCCCAGCATTTT
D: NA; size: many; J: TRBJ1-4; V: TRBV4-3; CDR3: CASSQVDEKLFF; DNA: TGCGCCAGCAGCCAAGTCGATGAAAAACTGTTTTTT
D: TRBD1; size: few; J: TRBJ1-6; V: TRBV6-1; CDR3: CASSPRGRQGWGSPLHF; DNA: TGTGCCAGCAGTCCAAGGGGTCGACAGGGATGGGGTTCACCCCTCCACTTT
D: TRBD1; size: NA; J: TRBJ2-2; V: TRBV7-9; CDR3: CASSQPTTGVGTGELFF; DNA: TGTGCCAGCAGCCAACCAACCACAGGGGTTGGGACCGGGGAGCTGTTTTTT
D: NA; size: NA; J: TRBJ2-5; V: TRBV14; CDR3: CASSQLTGIQETQYF; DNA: TGTGCCAGCAGCCAACTGACTGGGATTCAAGAGACCCAGTACTTC
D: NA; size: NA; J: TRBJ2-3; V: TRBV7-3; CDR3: CASSKTTHRGTDTQYF; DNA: TGTGCCAGCAGCAAAACTACACACAGGGGCACAGATACGCAGTATTTT
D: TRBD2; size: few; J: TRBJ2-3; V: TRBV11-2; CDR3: CASSFGLAGWVTDTQYF; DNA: TGTGCCAGCAGCTTCGGACTAGCGGGGTGGGTGACAGATACGCAGTATTTT
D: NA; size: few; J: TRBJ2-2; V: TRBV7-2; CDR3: CASSPGLFTGELFF; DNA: TGTGCCAGCAGCCCCGGACTCTTCACCGGGGAGCTGTTTTTT
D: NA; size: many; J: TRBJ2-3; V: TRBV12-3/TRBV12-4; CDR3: CASSPSVTDTQYF; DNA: TGTGCCAGCAGCCCTTCGGTCACAGATACGCAGTATTTT
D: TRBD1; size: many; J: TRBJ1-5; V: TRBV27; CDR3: CASSTRQGGNQPQHF; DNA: TGTGCCAGCAGTACCCGACAGGGAGGCAATCAGCCCCAGCATTTT
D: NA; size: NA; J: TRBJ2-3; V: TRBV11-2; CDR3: CASSKLGITQYF; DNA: TGTGCCAGCAGCAAATTAGGAATTACGCAGTATTTT
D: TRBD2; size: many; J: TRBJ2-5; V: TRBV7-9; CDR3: CARETGGTQYF; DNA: TGTGCCAGGGAAACGGGGGGTACCCAGTACTTC
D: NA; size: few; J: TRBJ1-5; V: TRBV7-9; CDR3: CASSSWGNQPQHF; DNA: TGTGCCAGCAGCTCTTGGGGCAATCAGCCCCAGCATTTT
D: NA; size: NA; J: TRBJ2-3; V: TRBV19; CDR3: CASTPRGAMGSDTQYF; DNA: TGTGCCAGTACGCCGAGGGGGGCAATGGGGTCAGATACGCAGTATTTT
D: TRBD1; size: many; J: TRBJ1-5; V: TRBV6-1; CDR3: CASSVSGPGTGLNQPQHF; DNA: TGTGCCAGCAGCGTAAGTGGACCCGGGACAGGACTCAATCAGCCCCAGCATTTT
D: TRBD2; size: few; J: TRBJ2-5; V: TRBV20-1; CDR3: CSARTSGGGEETQYF; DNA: TGCAGTGCCCGGACTAGCGGGGGGGGGGAAGAGACCCAGTACTTC
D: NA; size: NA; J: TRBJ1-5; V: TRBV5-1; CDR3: CASSPEGSPNQPQHF; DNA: TGCGCCAGCAGCCCCGAGGGCAGCCCCAATCAGCCCCAGCATTTT
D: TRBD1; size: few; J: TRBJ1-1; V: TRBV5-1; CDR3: CASSYRGVEAFF; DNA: TGCGCCAGCAGCTACAGGGGGGTCGAGGCTTTCTTT
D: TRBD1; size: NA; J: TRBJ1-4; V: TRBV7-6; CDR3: CASSLNGQGPNEKLFF; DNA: TGTGCCAGCAGCTTAAATGGACAGGGACCTAATGAAAAACTGTTTTTT
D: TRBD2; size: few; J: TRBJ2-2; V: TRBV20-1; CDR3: CSATLTAGVTTGELFF; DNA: TGCAGTGCTACCCTAACTGCGGGGGTGACCACCGGGGAGCTGTTTTTT
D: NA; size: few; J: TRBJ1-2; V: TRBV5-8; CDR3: CASSPGHGYGYTF; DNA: TGTGCCAGCAGCCCGGGACACGGCTATGGCTACACCTTC
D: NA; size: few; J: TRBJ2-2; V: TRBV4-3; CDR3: CASSHSGGMNTGELFF; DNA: TGCGCCAGCAGCCACAGTGGAGGGATGAACACCGGGGAGCTGTTTTTT
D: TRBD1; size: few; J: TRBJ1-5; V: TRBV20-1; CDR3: CSAAGQPNQPQHF; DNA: TGCAGTGCCGCGGGACAGCCCAATCAGCCCCAGCATTTT
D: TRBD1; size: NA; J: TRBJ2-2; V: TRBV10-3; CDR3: CAIRTGDGTGELFF; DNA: TGTGCCATCAGGACAGGGGACGGCACCGGGGAGCTGTTTTTT
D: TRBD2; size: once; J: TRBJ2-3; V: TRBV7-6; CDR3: CANSSTSGPTQYF; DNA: TGTGCCAACAGCTCAACTAGCGGCCCTACGCAGTATTTT
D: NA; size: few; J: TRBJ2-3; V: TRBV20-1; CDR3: CSARSLAGSTSTDTQYF; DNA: TGCAGTGCTAGATCCCTCGCCGGTTCGACTAGCACAGATACGCAGTATTTT
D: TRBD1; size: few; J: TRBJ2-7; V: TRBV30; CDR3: CAWSGTGGPYEQYF; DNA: TGTGCCTGGAGCGGGACAGGGGGCCCCTACGAGCAGTACTTC
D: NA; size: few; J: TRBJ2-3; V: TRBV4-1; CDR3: CASSPPSGYTQYF; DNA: TGCGCCAGCAGCCCCCCGAGCGGTTATACGCAGTATTTT
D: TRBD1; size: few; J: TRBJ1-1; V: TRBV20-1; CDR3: CSARDPGQGKTEAFF; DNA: TGCAGTGCTAGAGACCCGGGACAGGGCAAGACTGAAGCTTTCTTT
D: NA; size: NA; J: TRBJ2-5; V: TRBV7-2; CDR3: CASSTDSYQETQYF; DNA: TGTGCCAGCAGCACGGACAGCTACCAAGAGACCCAGTACTTC
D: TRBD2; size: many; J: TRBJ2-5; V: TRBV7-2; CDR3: CASSPGLTQETQYF; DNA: TGTGCCAGCAGCCCGGGACTAACCCAAGAGACCCAGTACTTC
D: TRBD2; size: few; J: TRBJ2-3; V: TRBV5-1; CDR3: CASRRGTSGGPRDTQYF; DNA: TGCGCCAGCCGCCGCGGTACTAGCGGGGGTCCGAGGGATACGCAGTATTTT
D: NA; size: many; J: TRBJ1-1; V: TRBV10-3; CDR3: CAISDGAGKGTEAFF; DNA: TGTGCCATCAGTGACGGGGCAGGGAAGGGCACTGAAGCTTTCTTT
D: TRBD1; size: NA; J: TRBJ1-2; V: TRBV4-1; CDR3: CASSLWTGAHYGYTF; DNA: TGCGCCAGCAGCCTCTGGACAGGCGCCCACTATGGCTACACCTTC
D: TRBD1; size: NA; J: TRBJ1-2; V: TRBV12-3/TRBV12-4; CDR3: CASSLGGTGMKGGYTF; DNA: TGTGCCAGCAGTTTAGGTGGGACAGGGATGAAAGGAGGCTACACCTTC
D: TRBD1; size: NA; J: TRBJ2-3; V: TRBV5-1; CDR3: CATKGQGGPDTQYF; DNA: TGCGCCACGAAGGGACAGGGGGGGCCAGATACGCAGTATTTT
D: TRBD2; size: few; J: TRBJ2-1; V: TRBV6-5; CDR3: CASSWGGSNEQFF; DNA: TGTGCCAGCAGTTGGGGGGGTTCGAATGAGCAGTTCTTC
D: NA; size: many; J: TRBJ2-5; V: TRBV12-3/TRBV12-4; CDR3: CASSVYQQGETQYF; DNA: TGTGCCAGCAGTGTCTACCAACAGGGAGAGACCCAGTACTTC
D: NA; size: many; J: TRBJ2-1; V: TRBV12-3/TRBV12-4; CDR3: CASTNGRRTSIRNEQFF; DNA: TGTGCCAGCACCAACGGACGCAGGACTTCGATTCGCAATGAGCAGTTCTTC
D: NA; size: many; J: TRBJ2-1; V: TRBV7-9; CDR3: CASSKRDRSYNEQFF; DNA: TGTGCCAGCAGCAAGCGGGACAGGTCTTACAATGAGCAGTTCTTC
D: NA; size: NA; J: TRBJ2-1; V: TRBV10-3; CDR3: CASGVGGLRDNEQFF; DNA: TGTGCCTCGGGAGTAGGAGGACTTCGTGACAATGAGCAGTTCTTC
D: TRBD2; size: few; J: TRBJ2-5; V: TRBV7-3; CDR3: CASSYSGGNQETQYF; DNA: TGTGCCAGCAGCTATAGCGGGGGGAATCAAGAGACCCAGTACTTC
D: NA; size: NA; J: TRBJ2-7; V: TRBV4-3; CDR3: CASSRDVQGGMYF; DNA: TGCGCCAGCAGCCGCGACGTACAGGGCGGTATGTACTTC
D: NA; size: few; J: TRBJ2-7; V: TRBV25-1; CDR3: CASSLIGNYEQYF; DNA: TGTGCCAGCAGCCTGATCGGCAACTACGAGCAGTACTTC
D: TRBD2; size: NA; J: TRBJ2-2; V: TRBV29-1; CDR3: CSVDRGGPGELFF; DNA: TGCAGCGTGGATCGGGGGGGACCCGGGGAGCTGTTTTTT
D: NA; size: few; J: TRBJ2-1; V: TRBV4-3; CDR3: CASSQGLVQGGYNEQFF; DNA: TGCGCCAGCAGCCAGGGGCTGGTCCAGGGGGGTTACAATGAGCAGTTCTTC
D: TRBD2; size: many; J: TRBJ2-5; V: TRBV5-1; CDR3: CASSPGGSYQETQYF; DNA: TGCGCCAGCAGCCCGGGGGGTTCGTACCAAGAGACCCAGTACTTC
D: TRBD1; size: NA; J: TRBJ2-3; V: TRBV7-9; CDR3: CASSARDRGADTQYF; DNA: TGTGCCAGCAGCGCCCGGGACAGGGGGGCAGATACGCAGTATTTT
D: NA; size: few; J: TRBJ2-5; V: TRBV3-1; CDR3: CASSQDGSQETQYF; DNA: TGTGCCAGCAGCCAAGACGGTTCCCAAGAGACCCAGTACTTC
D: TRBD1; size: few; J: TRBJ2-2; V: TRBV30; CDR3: CAWSDKGAGTGELFF; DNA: TGTGCCTGGAGTGATAAGGGGGCGGGCACCGGGGAGCTGTTTTTT